This T cell receptor (beta chain) was recovered during a study of CD8 T cells in Susac syndrome. Turning to the study itself: When blood was drawn, the patients with Susac syndrome were therapy-naive, on corticosteroids, or on intravenous immunoglobulin alone. Study-level findings and limits: Maximal CD8+ clonal expansion in Susac was observed within TEMRA cells and among active patients.

Concerning this clonotype: Antigen unknown.

The authors reverse transcribed about 0.5 to 1 ug RNA with random hexamers. TCR beta CDR3 was amplified by immunoSEQ covering 54 Vbeta and 13 Jbeta. TCRdb used MiXCR to reprocess the immunoSEQ multiplex PCR reads, holding one entry per CDR3 protein. The sample includes 84,000 or so distinct CDR3 sequences, roughly 94% of them seen just once. This receptor was identified in a human donor with Susac syndrome. The source material was CD8+ T cells from PBMCs.

The CDR3 nucleotides read TGTGCCAGCAGCCACCTAGGATCGGGGCACAATGAGCAGTTCTTC. It yields the protein CASSHLGSGHNEQFF. The chain employs TRBV7-9 and TRBJ2-1; D tentatively fits TRBD1 or TRBD2 (5 bases each). The CDR3 contains 15 residues. Trimming took 5 bases from V and 5 from J, leaving 16 bases between them. Germline CDR1 is SEHNR and CDR2 is FQNEAQ (reference sequence).